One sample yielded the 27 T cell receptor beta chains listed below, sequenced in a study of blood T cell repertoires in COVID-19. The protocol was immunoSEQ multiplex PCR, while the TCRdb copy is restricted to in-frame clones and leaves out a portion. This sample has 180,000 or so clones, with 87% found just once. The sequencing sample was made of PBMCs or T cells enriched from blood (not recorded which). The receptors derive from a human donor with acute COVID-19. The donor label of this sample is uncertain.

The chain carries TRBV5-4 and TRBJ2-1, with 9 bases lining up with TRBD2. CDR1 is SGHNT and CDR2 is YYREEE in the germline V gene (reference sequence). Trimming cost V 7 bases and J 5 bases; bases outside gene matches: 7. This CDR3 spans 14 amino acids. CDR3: CASRTSEGHNEQFF. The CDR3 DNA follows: TGTGCCAGCCGGACTAGCGAGGGGCACAATGAGCAGTTCTTC.

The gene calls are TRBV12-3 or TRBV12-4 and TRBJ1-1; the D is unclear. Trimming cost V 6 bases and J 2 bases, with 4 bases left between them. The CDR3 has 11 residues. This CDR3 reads CASRANTEAFF. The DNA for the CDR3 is TGTGCCAGCAGGGCAAACACTGAAGCTTTCTTT.

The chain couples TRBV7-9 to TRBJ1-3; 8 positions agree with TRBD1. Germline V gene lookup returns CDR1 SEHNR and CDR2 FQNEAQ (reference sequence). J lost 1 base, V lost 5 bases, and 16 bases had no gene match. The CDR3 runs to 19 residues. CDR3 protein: CASSPMGIRGRRSGNTIYF. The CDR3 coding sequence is TGTGCCAGCAGCCCCATGGGGATCAGGGGGCGACGGTCTGGAAACACCATATATTTT.

CDR3 protein: CAWSVRGGDQPQHF. The CDR3 DNA reads TGTGCCTGGAGTGTACGGGGGGGGGATCAGCCCCAGCATTTT. The genes are TRBV30 and TRBJ1-5; D is perhaps TRBD1 (5 bases). V gave up 0 bases and J gave up 5 bases, with 11 bases separating them. The CDR3 consists of 14 residues. The germline gives CDR1 GTSNPN, CDR2 SVGIG (reference sequence).

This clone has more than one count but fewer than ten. The CDR3 region is CASNLDRGRNEQYF. The CDR3 nucleotides are TGTGCCAGCAACCTAGACAGGGGGCGAAACGAGCAGTACTTC. The chain has TRBV5-5 and TRBJ2-7, with 10 nucleotides matching TRBD1. The V gene end was trimmed by 6 bases and the J gene end by 5 bases; junction bases not matched to a gene: 8. The CDR3 contains 14 residues. The germline CDR1 and CDR2 sequences are SGHKS and YYEKEE (reference sequence).

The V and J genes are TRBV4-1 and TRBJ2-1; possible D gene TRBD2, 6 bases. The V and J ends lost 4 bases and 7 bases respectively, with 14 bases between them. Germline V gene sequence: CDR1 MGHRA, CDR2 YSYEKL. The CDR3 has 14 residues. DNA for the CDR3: TGCGCCAGCAGCCCCCCCGGGGGTTTGAATGAGCAGTTCTTC. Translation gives CASSPPGGLNEQFF.

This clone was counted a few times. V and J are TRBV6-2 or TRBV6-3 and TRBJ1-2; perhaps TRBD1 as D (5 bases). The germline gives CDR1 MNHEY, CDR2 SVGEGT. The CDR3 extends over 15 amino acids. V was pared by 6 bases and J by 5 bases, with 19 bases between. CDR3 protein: CASSHQTDFLYGYTF. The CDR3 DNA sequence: TGTGCCAGCAGCCACCAGACAGATTTCCTTTATGGCTACACCTTC.

The CDR3 DNA reads TGTGCCAGCAGTACAGGGGCAGCTAACTATGGCTACACCTTC. Amino acids: CASSTGAANYGYTF. The chain carries TRBV6-1 and TRBJ1-2, with 7 bases fitting TRBD1. The CDR3 length is 14 residues. In germline, CDR1 is MNHNS, CDR2 SASEGT. V lost 5 bases, J lost 0 bases, and 3 bases stayed unmatched.

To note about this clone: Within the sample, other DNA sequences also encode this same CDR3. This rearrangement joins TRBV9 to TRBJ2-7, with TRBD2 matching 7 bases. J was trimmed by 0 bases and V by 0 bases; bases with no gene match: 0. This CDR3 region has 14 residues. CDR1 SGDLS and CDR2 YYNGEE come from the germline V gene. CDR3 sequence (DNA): TGTGCCAGCAGCGTAGGCGGGAGCTCCTACGAGCAGTACTTC. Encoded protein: CASSVGGSSYEQYF.

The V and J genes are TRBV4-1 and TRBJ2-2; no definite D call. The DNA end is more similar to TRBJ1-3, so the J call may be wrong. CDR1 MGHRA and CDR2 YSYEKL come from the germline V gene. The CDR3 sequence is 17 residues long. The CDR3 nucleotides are TGCGCCAGCAGTCTCGGGAGGGCTAGGCTTTCTGGAAACACCATATATTTT. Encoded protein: CASSLGRARLSGNTIYF.

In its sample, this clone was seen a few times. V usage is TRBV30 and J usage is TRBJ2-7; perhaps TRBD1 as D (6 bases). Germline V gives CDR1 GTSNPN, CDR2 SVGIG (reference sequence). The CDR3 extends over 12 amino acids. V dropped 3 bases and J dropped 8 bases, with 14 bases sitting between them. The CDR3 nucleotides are TGTGCCTGGAGGGACCAGGGGAACCAGCAGTACTTC. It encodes CAWRDQGNQQYF.

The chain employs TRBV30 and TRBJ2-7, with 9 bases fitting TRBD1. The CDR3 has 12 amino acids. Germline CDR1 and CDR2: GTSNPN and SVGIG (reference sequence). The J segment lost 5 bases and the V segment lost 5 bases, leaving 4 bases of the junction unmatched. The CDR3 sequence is CAWGHRGHEQYF. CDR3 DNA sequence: TGTGCCTGGGGACACAGGGGGCACGAGCAGTACTTC.

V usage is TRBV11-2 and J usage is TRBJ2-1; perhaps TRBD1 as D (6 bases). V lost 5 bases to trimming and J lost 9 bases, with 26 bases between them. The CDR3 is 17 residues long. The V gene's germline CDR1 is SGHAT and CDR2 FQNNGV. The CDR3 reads CASSPPSGNRVRSEQFF. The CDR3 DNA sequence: TGTGCCAGCAGCCCACCTTCGGGGAACAGGGTGAGGAGTGAGCAGTTCTTC.

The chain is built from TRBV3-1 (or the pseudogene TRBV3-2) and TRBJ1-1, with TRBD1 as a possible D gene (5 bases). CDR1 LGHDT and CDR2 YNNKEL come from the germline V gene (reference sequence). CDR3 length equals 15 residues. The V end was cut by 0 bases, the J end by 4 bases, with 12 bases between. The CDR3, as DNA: TGTGCCAGCAGCCAAGAGGGCCAGGGCGGCACTGAAGCTTTCTTT. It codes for CASSQEGQGGTEAFF.

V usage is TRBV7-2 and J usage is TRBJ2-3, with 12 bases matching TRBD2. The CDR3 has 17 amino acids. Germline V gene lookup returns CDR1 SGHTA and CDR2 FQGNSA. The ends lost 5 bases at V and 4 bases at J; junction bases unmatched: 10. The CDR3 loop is CASSRASSGGAADTQYF. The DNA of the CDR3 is TGTGCCAGCAGCCGTGCTTCTAGCGGGGGGGCGGCAGATACGCAGTATTTT.

The CDR3 nucleotides are TGTGCCAGCAGCTTAGCCAGGGGGCGGACCGGGGAGCTGTTTTTT. Translation gives CASSLARGRTGELFF. The rearrangement uses TRBV7-9 and TRBJ2-2, with 8 bases identical to TRBD1. The V and J ends lost 0 bases and 5 bases, in that order; junction bases with no gene match: 2. The CDR3 runs to 15 residues. CDR1 is SEHNR and CDR2 is FQNEAQ in the germline V gene (reference sequence). The whole variable domain, filled in from reference TRBV7-9 and TRBJ2-2, reads DTGVSQNPRHKITKRGQNVTFRCDPISEHNRLYWYRQTLGQGPEFLTYFQNEAQLEKSRLLSDRFSAERPKGSFSTLEIQRTEQGDSAMYLCASSLARGRTGELFFGEGSRLTVL.

This CDR3 reads CASSLVVPSGETQYF. The CDR3 DNA is TGTGCCAGCAGCTTGGTCGTGCCTTCGGGGGAGACCCAGTACTTC. V usage is TRBV5-8 and J usage is TRBJ2-5, with D perhaps TRBD2 (5 bases). Germline CDR1 SGHTS, CDR2 YDEGEE. CDR3 length: 15 amino acids. V shed 0 bases and J shed 5 bases, with 14 bases lying between them.

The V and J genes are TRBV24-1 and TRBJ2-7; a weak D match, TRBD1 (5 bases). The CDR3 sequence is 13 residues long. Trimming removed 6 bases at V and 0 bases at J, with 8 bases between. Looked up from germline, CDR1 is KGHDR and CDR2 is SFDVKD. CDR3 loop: CATSSGYSYEQYF. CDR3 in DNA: TGTGCCACCAGTTCAGGGTACTCCTACGAGCAGTACTTC.

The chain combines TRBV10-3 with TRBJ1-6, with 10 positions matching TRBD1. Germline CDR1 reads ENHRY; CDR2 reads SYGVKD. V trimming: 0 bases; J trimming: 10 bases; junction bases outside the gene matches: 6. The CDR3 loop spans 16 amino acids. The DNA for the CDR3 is TGTGCCATCAGTGAGTCGTGGGGGGACAGGGGCTCACCCCTCCACTTT. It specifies CAISESWGDRGSPLHF.

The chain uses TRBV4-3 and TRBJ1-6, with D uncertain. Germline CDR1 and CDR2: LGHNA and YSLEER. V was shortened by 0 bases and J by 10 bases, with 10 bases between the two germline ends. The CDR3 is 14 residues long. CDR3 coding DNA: TGCGCCAGCAGCCAAGAGAAGCTTCGGTCACCCCTCCACTTT. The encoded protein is CASSQEKLRSPLHF.

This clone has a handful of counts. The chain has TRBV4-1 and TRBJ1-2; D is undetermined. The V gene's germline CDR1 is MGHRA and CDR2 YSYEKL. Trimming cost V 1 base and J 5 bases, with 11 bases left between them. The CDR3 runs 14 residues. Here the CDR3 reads CASSQVASPYGYTF. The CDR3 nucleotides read TGCGCCAGCAGCCAAGTAGCCAGTCCATATGGCTACACCTTC.

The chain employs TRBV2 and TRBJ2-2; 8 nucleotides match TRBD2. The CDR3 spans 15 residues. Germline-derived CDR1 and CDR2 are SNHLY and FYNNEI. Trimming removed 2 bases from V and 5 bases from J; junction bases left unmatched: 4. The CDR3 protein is CASSEIGGVTGELFF. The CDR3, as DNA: TGTGCCAGCAGTGAAATCGGGGGGGTAACCGGGGAGCTGTTTTTT.

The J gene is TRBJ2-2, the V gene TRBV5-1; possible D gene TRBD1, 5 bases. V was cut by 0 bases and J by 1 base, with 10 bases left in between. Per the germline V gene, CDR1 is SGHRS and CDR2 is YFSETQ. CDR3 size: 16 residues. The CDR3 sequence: CASSLGWGQNTGELFF. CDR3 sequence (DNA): TGCGCCAGCAGCTTGGGATGGGGCCAGAACACCGGGGAGCTGTTTTTT.

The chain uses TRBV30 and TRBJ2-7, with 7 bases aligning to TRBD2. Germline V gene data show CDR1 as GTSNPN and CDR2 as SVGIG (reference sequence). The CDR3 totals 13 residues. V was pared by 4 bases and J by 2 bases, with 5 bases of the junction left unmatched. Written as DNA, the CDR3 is TGTGCCTGGACTAGCGGTGGTACCTACGAGCAGTACTTC. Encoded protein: CAWTSGGTYEQYF.

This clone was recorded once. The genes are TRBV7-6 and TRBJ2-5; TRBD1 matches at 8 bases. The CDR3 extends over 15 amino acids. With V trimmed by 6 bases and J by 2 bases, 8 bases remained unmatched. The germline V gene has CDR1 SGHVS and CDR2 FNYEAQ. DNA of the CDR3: TGTGCCAGCAGTAGGCAGGGGGCTGCACAAGAGACCCAGTACTTC. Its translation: CASSRQGAAQETQYF.

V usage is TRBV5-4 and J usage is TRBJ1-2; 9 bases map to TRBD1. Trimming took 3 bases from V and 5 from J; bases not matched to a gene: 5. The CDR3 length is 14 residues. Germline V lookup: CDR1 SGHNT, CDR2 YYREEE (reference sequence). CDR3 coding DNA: TGTGCCAGCAGCTCTTCCGACAGGGGGTATGGCTACACCTTC. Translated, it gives CASSSSDRGYGYTF.

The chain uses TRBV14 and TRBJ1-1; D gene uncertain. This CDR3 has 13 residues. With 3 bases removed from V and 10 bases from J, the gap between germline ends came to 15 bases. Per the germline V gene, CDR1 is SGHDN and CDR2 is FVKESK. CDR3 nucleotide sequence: TGTGCCAGCAGCCACGGAGGCAGTGTTGGAGCTTTCTTT. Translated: CASSHGGSVGAFF.